The T cell receptor beta chain under discussion was sequenced for a study of multiple sclerosis patients with progressive multifocal leukoencephalopathy. Time point given: time of PML onset. T3 refers to blood collected at the onset of PML. This CDR3 has 14 residues. From germline, CDR1 is MNHEY and CDR2 SVGAGI. V lost 7 bases and J lost 4, with 16 bases in between. The survey-level immunoSEQ assay was used. Produced via immunoSEQ multiplex PCR; TCRdb's table is partial and in-frame only. The profile covers fewer than 35,000 clones, with over 75% appearing a single time and approximately 3% taken by the ten largest.

This sample comprised PBMCs, obtained from a patient treated with natalizumab. This chain joins TRBV6-5 and TRBJ1-1, with TRBD1 as a possible D gene (5 bases). This clonotype originated in a human donor with progressive multifocal leukoencephalopathy. CDR3 bases: TGTGCCAGCACCCGTCGGGGGGTGGCCACTGAAGCTTTCTTT. It is translated as CASTRRGVATEAFF.